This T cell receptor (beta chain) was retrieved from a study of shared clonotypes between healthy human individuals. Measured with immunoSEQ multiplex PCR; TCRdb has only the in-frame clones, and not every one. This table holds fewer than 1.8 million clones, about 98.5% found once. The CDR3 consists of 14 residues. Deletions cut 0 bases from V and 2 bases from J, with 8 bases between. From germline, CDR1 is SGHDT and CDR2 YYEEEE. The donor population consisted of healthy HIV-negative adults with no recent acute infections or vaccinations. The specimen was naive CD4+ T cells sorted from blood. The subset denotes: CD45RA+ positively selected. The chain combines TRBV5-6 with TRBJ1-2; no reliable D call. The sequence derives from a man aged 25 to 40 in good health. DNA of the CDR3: TGTGCCAGCAGCTTGGGTGGCGGAAACTATGGCTACACCTTC. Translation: CASSLGGGNYGYTF.